The following is a T cell receptor (beta chain) sequence with its context. This specimen includes other DNA sequences encoding the same CDR3. Stated treatment: randomized to nivolumab then ipilimumab (arm A) or the reverse (arm B). None of the patients previously received DNA-damaging chemotherapy. V was clipped by 5 bases and J by 1 base, with 12 bases between them. Per germline, CDR1 PRHDT and CDR2 FYEKMQ (reference sequence). This CDR3 is 14 amino acids long. The protocol was immunoSEQ multiplex PCR, while the TCRdb copy is restricted to in-frame clones and leaves out a portion. The table shows 34,000 or so clones, with 82% occurring only once. These data belong to a study of sequential checkpoint blockade in melanoma. Study-level background: Maintenance nivolumab came after either treatment sequence.

The sample here was CD8+ T cells sorted from blood (inferred from file names), taken from a patient given nivolumab and ipilimumab in sequence. This rearrangement joins TRBV13 to TRBJ2-7; no clear D. This clonotype was obtained from a human donor with melanoma. The CDR3 DNA sequence: TGTGCCAGCAGCCCCAACATGCAATCCTACGAGCAGTACTTC. Residues: CASSPNMQSYEQYF.